This is a list of T cell receptor beta chains from one sample in a study of blood T cell repertoires in COVID-19. This table comes from immunoSEQ multiplex PCR, and its TCRdb copy is limited to in-frame clones, with some not included. Here the sample spans about 220,000 clones, around 83% being singletons. Input material: peripheral blood. These receptors were collected from a woman aged 80 or over with COVID-19, enrolled during active disease. Each CDR3 is given with its conserved first and last residue. A D gene is named only where the DNA matches it firmly. Clone size is shown for a subset of rows, as once, few, many or a class of expanded clone.

>TRBJ1-5|TRBV3-1/TRBV3-2|-|-
CASSHQYSNQPQHF
TGTGCCAGCAGCCACCAGTATAGCAATCAGCCCCAGCATTTT
>TRBJ2-5|TRBV7-7|TRBD2|-
CASSLAGGAETQYF
TGTGCTAGCAGCTTAGCGGGGGGAGCGGAGACCCAGTACTTC
>TRBJ2-1|TRBV4-1|TRBD2|-
CASSQDMASGSNEQFF
TGCGCCAGCAGCCAAGATATGGCTAGCGGGAGCAATGAGCAGTTCTTC
>TRBJ2-5|TRBV6-2/TRBV6-3|-|-
CASSYSGVPAGAQYF
TGTGCCAGCAGTTACTCAGGGGTCCCGGCTGGCGCCCAGTACTTC
>TRBJ2-5|TRBV2|TRBD2|-
CASSRRASGGLTQETQYF
TGTGCCAGCAGCAGGAGGGCTAGCGGGGGCCTGACCCAAGAGACCCAGTACTTC
>TRBJ1-5|TRBV18|-|few
CASSRTVDQPQHF
TGTGCCAGCTCCCGGACAGTAGATCAGCCCCAGCATTTT
>TRBJ1-2|TRBV5-4|TRBD1|-
CASSLEGQYGYTF
TGTGCCAGCAGCTTGGAGGGACAGTATGGCTACACCTTC
>TRBJ1-2|TRBV3-1/TRBV3-2|-|-
CASSLGAVYTF
TGTGCCAGCAGCCTAGGGGCAGTCTACACCTTC
>TRBJ1-4|TRBV5-1|-|-
CASSFGAQEGEKLFF
TGCGCCAGCAGCTTCGGGGCCCAGGAGGGTGAAAAACTGTTTTTT
>TRBJ2-1|TRBV5-1|TRBD2|-
CASSLRGGIFNEQFF
TGCGCCAGCAGCTTACGGGGGGGAATTTTCAATGAGCAGTTCTTC
>TRBJ2-5|TRBV6-2/TRBV6-3|-|-
CASSYGDKTQYF
TGTGCCAGCAGTTACGGGGACAAGACCCAGTACTTC
>TRBJ1-2|TRBV18|-|few
CASSPSQALDGYTF
TGTGCCAGCTCACCATCCCAGGCGCTTGATGGCTACACCTTC
>TRBJ2-3|TRBV6-4|TRBD1|-
CASSRAGGSTDTQYF
TGTGCCAGCAGTCGGGCAGGGGGTTCCACAGATACGCAGTATTTT
>TRBJ2-7|TRBV10-3|-|-
CAIMGLYEQYF
TGTGCCATCATGGGACTCTACGAGCAGTACTTC
>TRBJ2-3|TRBV3-1/TRBV3-2|-|-
CASSQAGKVLGTDTQYF
TGTGCCAGCAGCCAAGCGGGGAAGGTCCTTGGCACAGATACGCAGTATTTT
>TRBJ2-1|TRBV24-1|TRBD1|-
CATSDLGDREFF
TGTGCCACCAGTGATTTAGGAGACAGGGAGTTCTTC
>TRBJ2-7|TRBV7-2|TRBD2|-
CASTLLAGDYEQYF
TGTGCCAGCACCCTTCTAGCGGGGGACTACGAGCAGTACTTC